Below, 21 T cell receptor beta chains from the same sample are listed, as sequenced in a study of blood T cell repertoires in COVID-19. Libraries were prepared by immunoSEQ multiplex PCR; TCRdb keeps only in-frame clonotypes and omits some of them. Of about 220,000 clones detected, more than 65% appear once; the ten largest clones hold about 10%. Sequenced sample: peripheral blood. The receptors were gathered from a man in his forties or fifties with active or convalescent COVID-19.

This clone occurred a few times. This sequence joins TRBV2 and TRBJ2-5, with TRBD2 identical over 7 bases. The CDR3 extends over 14 amino acids. After removal of 4 bases from V and 3 bases from J, the junction contained 5 bases not matched to a gene. Germline lookup yields CDR1 SNHLY and CDR2 FYNNEI. The CDR3 DNA sequence: TGTGCCAGCAGTGGCGCCCGGGGGGAAGAGACCCAGTACTTC. Amino acid sequence: CASSGARGEETQYF.

In this sample, this clone turned up once. V is TRBV4-3 and J is TRBJ2-3, with TRBD1 matching 10 bases. The CDR3 contains 16 residues. Germline V gene sequence: CDR1 LGHNA, CDR2 YSLEER. J was trimmed by 2 bases and V by 3 bases; bases with no gene match: 5. The CDR3 spells CASSQDRGLSTDTQYF. The CDR3 bases are TGCGCCAGCAGCCAGGACAGGGGGTTATCCACAGATACGCAGTATTTT.

The chain couples TRBV28 to TRBJ2-5, with 7 positions matching TRBD1. The CDR3 loop spans 14 amino acids. Germline CDR1 reads MDHEN; CDR2 reads SYDVKM. Trimming took 3 bases from V and 7 from J; bases not matched to a gene: 8. The CDR3 nucleotides read TGTGCCAGCAGTTTTGGACAGGCTGTTAGGACCCAGTACTTC. Its translation: CASSFGQAVRTQYF.

The chain joins TRBV7-9 to TRBJ1-3; weak D call: TRBD1 (5 bases). The CDR3 length is 18 residues. With 0 bases removed from V and 0 bases from J, the gap between germline ends came to 15 bases. CDR1 and CDR2 from the germline V gene are SEHNR and FQNEAQ (reference sequence). The DNA for the CDR3 is TGTGCCAGCAGCTTAGCAATGGGGCACCAGGCCTCTGGAAACACCATATATTTT. Amino acids: CASSLAMGHQASGNTIYF.

J is TRBJ1-2 and V is TRBV19; D gene ambiguous. Trimming removed 3 bases at V and 5 bases at J, with 19 bases between. The CDR3 contains 16 residues. CDR1 and CDR2 from the germline V gene are LNHDA and SQIVND (reference sequence). In DNA, the CDR3 is TGTGCCAGTAGTATTACGAGGGTGCAACTTACTTATGGCTACACCTTC. Its protein is CASSITRVQLTYGYTF.

The chain joins TRBV5-1 to TRBJ1-1, with D unresolved. From germline, CDR1 is SGHRS and CDR2 YFSETQ. The CDR3 is 13 amino acids. Deletions cut 3 bases from V and 5 bases from J, with 11 bases between. The CDR3 sequence: CASSSLGLTEAFF. CDR3 coding DNA: TGCGCCAGCAGCTCCCTCGGACTAACTGAAGCTTTCTTT.

The gene calls are TRBV3-1 (or the pseudogene TRBV3-2) and TRBJ2-4; D possibly corresponds to TRBD2 (6 bases). Germline values: CDR1 LGHDT, CDR2 YNNKEL (reference sequence). Trimming removed 4 bases at V and 14 bases at J, with 21 bases between. This CDR3 contains 14 residues. The CDR3 coding sequence is TGTGCCAGCAGCCCACCGGGAGAGGGGAGAGGCGAGTACTTC. Translated, it gives CASSPPGEGRGEYF.

The rearrangement uses TRBV18 and TRBJ1-2; weak D call: TRBD1 (5 bases). The CDR3 spans 14 residues. The V gene's germline CDR1 is KGHSH and CDR2 LQKENI. The germline V and J ends were trimmed by 0 bases and 3 bases, with 8 bases remaining between them. For the CDR3, the DNA is TGTGCCAGCTCACCACCGGGGGGGTACTATGGCTACACCTTC. Encoded protein: CASSPPGGYYGYTF.

This chain joins TRBV7-2 and TRBJ1-1; 9 bases fit TRBD1. Germline CDR1 SGHTA, CDR2 FQGNSA. The V and J ends lost 1 base and 5 bases, in that order; junction bases with no gene match: 8. The CDR3 spans 16 residues. The CDR3 bases are TGTGCCAGCAGCTTAGTAGGCACAGGGGGCGGAACTGAAGCTTTCTTT. Its protein is CASSLVGTGGGTEAFF.

The chain has TRBV28 and TRBJ2-7, with D possibly matching TRBD1 (5 bases). V lost 5 bases to trimming and J lost 1 base, with 12 bases between them. There are 14 residues in the CDR3. Germline V gene lookup returns CDR1 MDHEN and CDR2 SYDVKM. CDR3 coding DNA: TGTGCCAGCAGTCCCCAGGGCCTTTCCTACGAGCAGTACGTC. Translated, it gives CASSPQGLSYEQYV.

The gene calls are TRBV2 and TRBJ2-7; the match to TRBD1 covers 8 bases. CDR1 and CDR2 from the germline V gene are SNHLY and FYNNEI. The CDR3 consists of 12 residues. Unmatched junction bases numbered 1, after V lost 3 bases and J lost 6 bases. The CDR3 sequence: CASSEDRVEQYV. In DNA form, the CDR3 reads TGTGCCAGCAGTGAGGACAGGGTCGAGCAGTACGTC.

The count of this clone is one. This sequence joins TRBV27 and TRBJ2-3; a possible D gene is TRBD1 (5 bases). CDR1 and CDR2 from the germline V gene are MNHEY and SMNVEV (reference sequence). The CDR3 totals 15 residues. The V end was cut by 0 bases, the J end by 2 bases, with 9 bases between. CDR3 loop: CASSLSGHATDTQYF. Written as DNA, the CDR3 is TGTGCCAGCAGTTTATCAGGACACGCCACAGATACGCAGTATTTT.

The rearrangement uses TRBV6-6 and TRBJ2-5; 9 nucleotides match TRBD1. Germline trimming cut 5 bases from V and 5 bases from J; bases unmatched to any gene: 18. The CDR3 has 18 amino acids. Germline CDR1 MNHNY, CDR2 SVGAGI (reference sequence). CDR3 nucleotides: TGTGCCAGCAGTCGAGGTTTCCCGGGACAGGGTCGGCAGGAGACCCAGTACTTC. This gives the protein CASSRGFPGQGRQETQYF.

CDR3 coding DNA: TGTGCCAGTTCCAGGGGTGAGACCCAGTACTTC. It encodes CASSRGETQYF. The chain uses TRBV28 and TRBJ2-5; D is perhaps TRBD1 (6 bases). CDR3 length equals 11 residues. CDR1 is MDHEN, CDR2 SYDVKM, per germline. V lost 9 bases and J lost 5, with 10 bases in between.

This clone was seen a single time. V gene TRBV28 combines with J gene TRBJ2-7, with 7 nucleotides matching TRBD1. The V gene end was trimmed by 6 bases and the J gene end by 3 bases; junction bases not matched to a gene: 5. The germline gives CDR1 MDHEN, CDR2 SYDVKM. This CDR3 is built from 13 residues. This CDR3 is CASRRQGGYEQYV. CDR3 coding DNA: TGTGCCAGCAGGAGACAGGGTGGCTACGAGCAGTACGTC.

This clone came up once. V is TRBV4-3 and J is TRBJ1-2; 8 nucleotides line up with TRBD1. The CDR3 extends over 13 amino acids. The V gene end was trimmed by 0 bases and the J gene end by 10 bases; junction bases not matched to a gene: 4. Germline loops: CDR1 LGHNA, CDR2 YSLEER. CDR3 nucleotide sequence: TGCGCCAGCAGCCAAGAGAGGGACAGGACCTACACCTTC. It yields the protein CASSQERDRTYTF.

The chain links TRBV18 to TRBJ2-1; 8 nucleotides match TRBD1. J gave up 7 bases and V 4 bases, and 9 bases lay outside the gene matches. The germline CDR1 and CDR2 sequences are KGHSH and LQKENI. The CDR3 sequence is 15 residues long. This CDR3 is CASSLPGQVSNEQFF. The CDR3 DNA reads as TGTGCCAGCTCACTCCCGGGACAGGTATCAAATGAGCAGTTCTTC.

The chain links TRBV5-6 to TRBJ2-7; TRBD1 is a possible D gene (6 bases). This CDR3 spans 19 amino acids. The V end was cut by 4 bases, the J end by 0 bases, with 26 bases between. The germline V gene encodes CDR1 SGHDT and CDR2 YYEEEE. Written as DNA, the CDR3 is TGTGCCAGCAGCCCACGGAGCTCGAGACCGACAGGAAGCTCCTACGAGCAGTACTTC. This sequence encodes CASSPRSSRPTGSSYEQYF.

CDR3: CASSPQGVPYEQYF. CDR3 DNA sequence: TGTGCCAGCTCACCACAGGGAGTTCCCTACGAGCAGTACTTC. This sequence joins TRBV18 and TRBJ2-7, with D perhaps TRBD2 (5 bases). Germline CDR1 reads KGHSH; CDR2 reads LQKENI. V lost 1 base, J lost 2 bases, and 9 bases lay in between. The CDR3 is 14 amino acids.

The chain employs TRBV28 and TRBJ1-4, with 7 bases fitting TRBD1. The V gene's germline CDR1 is MDHEN and CDR2 SYDVKM. Trimming cost V 1 base and J 0 bases; bases outside gene matches: 5. CDR3 size: 17 residues. CDR3 sequence reads: CASSLYWDSSTNEKLFF. The CDR3 nucleotides read TGTGCCAGCAGTTTATACTGGGACAGCTCAACTAATGAAAAACTGTTTTTT.

The chain uses TRBV5-1 and TRBJ2-5; 15 bases match TRBD2. CDR3 length: 17 residues. Trimming took 3 bases from V and 5 from J; bases not matched to a gene: 8. Germline-derived CDR1 and CDR2 are SGHRS and YFSETQ. The CDR3 DNA is TGCGCCAGCAGCTCCGGGACTAGCGGGAGGTGGGAGGAGACCCAGTACTTC. Translated, it gives CASSSGTSGRWEETQYF.